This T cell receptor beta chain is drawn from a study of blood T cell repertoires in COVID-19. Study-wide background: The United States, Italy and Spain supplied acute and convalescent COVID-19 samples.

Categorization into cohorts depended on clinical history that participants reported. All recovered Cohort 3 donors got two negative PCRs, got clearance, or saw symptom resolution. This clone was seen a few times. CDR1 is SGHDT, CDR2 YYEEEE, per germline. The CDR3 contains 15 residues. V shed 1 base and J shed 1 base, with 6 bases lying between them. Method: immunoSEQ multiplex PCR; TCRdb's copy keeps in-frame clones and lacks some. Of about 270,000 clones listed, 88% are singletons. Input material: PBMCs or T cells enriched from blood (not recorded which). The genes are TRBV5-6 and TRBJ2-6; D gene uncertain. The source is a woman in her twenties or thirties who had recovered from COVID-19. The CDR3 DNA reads TGTGCCAGCAGCTTGTCCCCTTCTGGGGCCAACGTCCTGACTTTC. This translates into CASSLSPSGANVLTF.